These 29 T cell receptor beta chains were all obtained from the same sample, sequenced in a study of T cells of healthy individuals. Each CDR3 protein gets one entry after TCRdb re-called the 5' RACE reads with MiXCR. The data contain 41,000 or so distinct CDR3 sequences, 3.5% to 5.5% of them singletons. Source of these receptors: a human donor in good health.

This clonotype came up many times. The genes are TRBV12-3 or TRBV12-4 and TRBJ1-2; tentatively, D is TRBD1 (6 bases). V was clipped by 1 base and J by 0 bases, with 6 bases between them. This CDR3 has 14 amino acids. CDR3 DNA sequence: TGTGCCAGCAGTTTAGGGACAGCTAACTATGGCTACACCTTC. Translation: CASSLGTANYGYTF.

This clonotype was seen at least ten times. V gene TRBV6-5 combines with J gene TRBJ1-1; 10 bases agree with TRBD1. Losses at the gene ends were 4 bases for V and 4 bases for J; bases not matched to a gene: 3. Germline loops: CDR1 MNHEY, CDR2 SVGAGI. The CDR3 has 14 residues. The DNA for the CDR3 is TGTGCCAGCAGTTTGGACAGGGGGGGCACTGAAGCTTTCTTT. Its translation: CASSLDRGGTEAFF.

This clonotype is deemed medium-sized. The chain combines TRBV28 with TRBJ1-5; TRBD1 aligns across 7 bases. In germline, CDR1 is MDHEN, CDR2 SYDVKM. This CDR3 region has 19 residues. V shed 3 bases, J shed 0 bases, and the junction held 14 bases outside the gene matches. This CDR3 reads CASSFRPPTGLYSNQPQHF. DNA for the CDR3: TGTGCCAGCAGTTTCCGACCCCCGACAGGGCTGTATAGCAATCAGCCCCAGCATTTT.

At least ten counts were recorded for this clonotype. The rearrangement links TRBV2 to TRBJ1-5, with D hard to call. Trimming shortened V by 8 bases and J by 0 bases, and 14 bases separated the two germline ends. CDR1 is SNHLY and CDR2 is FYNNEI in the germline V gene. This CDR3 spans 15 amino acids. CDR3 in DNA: TGTGCCAGCGCACGCGGCACAGATAGCAATCAGCCCCAGCATTTT. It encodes CASARGTDSNQPQHF.

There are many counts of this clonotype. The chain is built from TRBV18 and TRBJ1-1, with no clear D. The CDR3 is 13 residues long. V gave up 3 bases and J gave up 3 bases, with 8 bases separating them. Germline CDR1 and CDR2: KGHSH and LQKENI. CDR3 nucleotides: TGTGCCAGCTCACCCAAATCAGACACTGAAGCTTTCTTT. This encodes CASSPKSDTEAFF. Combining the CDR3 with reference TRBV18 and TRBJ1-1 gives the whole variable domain NAGVMQNPRHLVRRRGQEARLRCSPMKGHSHVYWYRQLPEEGLKFMVYLQKENIIDESGMPKERFSAEFPKEGPSILRIQQVVRGDSAAYFCASSPKSDTEAFFGQGTRLTVV.

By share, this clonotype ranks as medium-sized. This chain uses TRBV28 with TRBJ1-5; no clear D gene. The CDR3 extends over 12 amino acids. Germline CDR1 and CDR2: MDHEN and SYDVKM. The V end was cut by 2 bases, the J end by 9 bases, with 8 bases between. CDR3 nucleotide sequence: TGTGCCAGCAGTTTAGAAACGGGGCCCCAGCATTTT. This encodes CASSLETGPQHF.

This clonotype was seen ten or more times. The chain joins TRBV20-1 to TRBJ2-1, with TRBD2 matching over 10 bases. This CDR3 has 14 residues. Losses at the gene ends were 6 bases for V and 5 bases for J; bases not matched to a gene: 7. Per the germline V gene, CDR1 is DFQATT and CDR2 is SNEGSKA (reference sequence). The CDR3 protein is CSALGLATNNEQFF. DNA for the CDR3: TGCAGTGCCCTGGGACTAGCGACTAACAATGAGCAGTTCTTC.

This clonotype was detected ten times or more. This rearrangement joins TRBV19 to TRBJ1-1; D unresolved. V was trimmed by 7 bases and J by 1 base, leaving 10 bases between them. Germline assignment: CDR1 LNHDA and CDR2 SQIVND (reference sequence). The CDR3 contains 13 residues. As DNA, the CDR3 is TGTGCCAGTACCCTGACACGGAACACTGAAGCTTTCTTT. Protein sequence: CASTLTRNTEAFF.

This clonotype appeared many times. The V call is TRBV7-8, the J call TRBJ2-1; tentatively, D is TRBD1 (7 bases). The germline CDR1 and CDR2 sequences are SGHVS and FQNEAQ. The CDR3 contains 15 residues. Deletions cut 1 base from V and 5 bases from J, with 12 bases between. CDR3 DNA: TGTGCCAGCAGCTTAGTCGGGGGACAGAACAATGAGCAGTTCTTC. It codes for CASSLVGGQNNEQFF.

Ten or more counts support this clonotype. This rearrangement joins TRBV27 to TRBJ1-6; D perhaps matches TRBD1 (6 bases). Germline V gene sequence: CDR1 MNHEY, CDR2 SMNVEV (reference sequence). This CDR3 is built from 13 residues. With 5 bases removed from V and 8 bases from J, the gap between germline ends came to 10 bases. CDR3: CASSITGHSPLHF. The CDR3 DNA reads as TGTGCCAGCAGTATTACAGGGCATTCACCCCTCCACTTT.

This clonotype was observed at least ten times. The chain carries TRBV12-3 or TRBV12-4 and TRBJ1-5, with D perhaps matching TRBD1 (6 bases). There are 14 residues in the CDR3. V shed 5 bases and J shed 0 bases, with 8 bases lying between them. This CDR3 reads CASSPTGSNQPQHF. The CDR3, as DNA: TGTGCCAGCAGTCCGACAGGTAGCAATCAGCCCCAGCATTTT.

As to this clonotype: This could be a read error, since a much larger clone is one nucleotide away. The CDR3 protein is CAGIRSGRTDTQYF. The DNA for the CDR3 is TGTGCCGGCATCAGAAGCGGGAGAACAGATACGCAGTATTTT. The chain is built from TRBV12-3 or TRBV12-4 and TRBJ2-3; 8 nucleotides agree with TRBD2. The CDR3 spans 14 residues. V lost 11 bases to trimming and J lost 3 bases; unmatched junction nucleotides: 10.

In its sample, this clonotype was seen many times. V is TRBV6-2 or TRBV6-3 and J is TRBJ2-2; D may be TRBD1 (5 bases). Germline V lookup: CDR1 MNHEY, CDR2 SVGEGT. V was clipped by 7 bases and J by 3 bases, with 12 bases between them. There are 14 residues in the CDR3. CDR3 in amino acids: CASIDSLYTGELFF. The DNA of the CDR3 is TGTGCCAGCATCGACAGCCTCTACACCGGGGAGCTGTTTTTT.

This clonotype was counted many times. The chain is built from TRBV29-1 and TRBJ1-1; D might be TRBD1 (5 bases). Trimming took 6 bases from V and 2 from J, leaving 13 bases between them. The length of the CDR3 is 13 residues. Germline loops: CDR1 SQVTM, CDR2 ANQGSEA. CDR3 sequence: CSVQGPPNTEAFF. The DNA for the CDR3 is TGCAGCGTGCAGGGACCGCCAAACACTGAAGCTTTCTTT.

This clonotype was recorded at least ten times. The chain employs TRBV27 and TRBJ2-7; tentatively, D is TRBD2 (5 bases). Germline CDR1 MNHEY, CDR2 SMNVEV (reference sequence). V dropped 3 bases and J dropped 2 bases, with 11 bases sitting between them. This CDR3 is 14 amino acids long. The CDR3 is CASSFGGPPYEQYF. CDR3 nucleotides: TGTGCCAGCAGTTTTGGCGGGCCCCCCTACGAGCAGTACTTC.

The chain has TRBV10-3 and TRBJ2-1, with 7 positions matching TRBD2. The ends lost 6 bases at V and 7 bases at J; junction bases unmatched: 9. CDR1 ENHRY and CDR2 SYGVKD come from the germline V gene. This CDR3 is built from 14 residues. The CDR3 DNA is TGTGCCATCAGCCTAGCGGCGGACATGAATGAGCAGTTCTTC. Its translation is CAISLAADMNEQFF.

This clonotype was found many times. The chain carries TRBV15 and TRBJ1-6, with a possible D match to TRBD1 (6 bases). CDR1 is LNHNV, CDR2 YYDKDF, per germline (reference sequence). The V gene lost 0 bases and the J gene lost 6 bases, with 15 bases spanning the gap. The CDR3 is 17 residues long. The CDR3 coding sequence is TGTGCCACCAGCAGAGACGTTCCCGGGACACCTAATTCACCCCTCCACTTT. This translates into CATSRDVPGTPNSPLHF.

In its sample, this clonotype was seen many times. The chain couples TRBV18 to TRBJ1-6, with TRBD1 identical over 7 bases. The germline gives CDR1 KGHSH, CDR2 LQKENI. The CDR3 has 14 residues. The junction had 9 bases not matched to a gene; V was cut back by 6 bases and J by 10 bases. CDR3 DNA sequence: TGTGCCAGCTCCCCAACAGGGGTGGAATCACCCCTCCACTTT. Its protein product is CASSPTGVESPLHF.

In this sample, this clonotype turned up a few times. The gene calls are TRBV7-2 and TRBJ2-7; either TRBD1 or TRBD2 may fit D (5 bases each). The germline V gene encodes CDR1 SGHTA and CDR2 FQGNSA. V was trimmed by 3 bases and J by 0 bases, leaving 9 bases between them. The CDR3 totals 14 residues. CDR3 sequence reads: CASSFGTVSYEQYF. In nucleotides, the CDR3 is TGTGCCAGCAGCTTCGGGACGGTCTCCTACGAGCAGTACTTC.

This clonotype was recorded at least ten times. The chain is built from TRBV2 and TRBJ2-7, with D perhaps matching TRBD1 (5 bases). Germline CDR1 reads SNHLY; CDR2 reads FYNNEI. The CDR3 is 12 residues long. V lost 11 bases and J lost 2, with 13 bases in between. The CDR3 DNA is TGTGCCGGTAGGCAGACAGCCTACGAGCAGTACTTC. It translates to CAGRQTAYEQYF.

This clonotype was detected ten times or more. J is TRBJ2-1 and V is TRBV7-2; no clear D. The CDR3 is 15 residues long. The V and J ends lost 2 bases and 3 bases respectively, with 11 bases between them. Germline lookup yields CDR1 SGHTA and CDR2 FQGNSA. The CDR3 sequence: CASSLQSAVYNEQFF. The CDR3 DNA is TGTGCCAGCAGCTTACAATCGGCAGTCTACAATGAGCAGTTCTTC.

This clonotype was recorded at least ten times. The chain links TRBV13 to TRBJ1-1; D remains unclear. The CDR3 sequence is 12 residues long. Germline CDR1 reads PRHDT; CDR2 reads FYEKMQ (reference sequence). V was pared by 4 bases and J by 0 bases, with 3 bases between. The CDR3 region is CASSWVNTEAFF. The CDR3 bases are TGTGCCAGCAGCTGGGTGAACACTGAAGCTTTCTTT.

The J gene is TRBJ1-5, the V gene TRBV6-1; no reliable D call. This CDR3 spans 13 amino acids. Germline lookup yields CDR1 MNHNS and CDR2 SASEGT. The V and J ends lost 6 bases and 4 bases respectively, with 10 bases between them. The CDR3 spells CASSSGPNQPQHF. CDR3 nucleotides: TGTGCCAGCAGCTCTGGCCCAAATCAGCCCCAGCATTTT.

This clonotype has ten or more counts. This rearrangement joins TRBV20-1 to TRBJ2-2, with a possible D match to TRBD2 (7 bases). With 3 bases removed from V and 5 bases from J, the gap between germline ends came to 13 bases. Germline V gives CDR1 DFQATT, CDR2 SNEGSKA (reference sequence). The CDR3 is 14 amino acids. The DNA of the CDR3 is TGCAGTGCTAGTTCGGGGGGCGCAACCGGGGAGCTGTTTTTT. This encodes CSASSGGATGELFF.

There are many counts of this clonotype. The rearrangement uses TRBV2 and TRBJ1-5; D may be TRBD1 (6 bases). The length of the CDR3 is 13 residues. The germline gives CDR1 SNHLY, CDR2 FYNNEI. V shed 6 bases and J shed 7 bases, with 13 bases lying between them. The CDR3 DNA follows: TGTGCCAGCAGGCCAACCGACAGGCAGCCCCAGCATTTT. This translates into CASRPTDRQPQHF.

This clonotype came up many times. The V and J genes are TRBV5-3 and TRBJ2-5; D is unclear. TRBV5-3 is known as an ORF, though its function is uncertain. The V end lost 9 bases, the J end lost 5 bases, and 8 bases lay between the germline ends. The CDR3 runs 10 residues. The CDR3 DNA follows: TGTGCCACGAAAGCGGAGACCCAGTACTTC. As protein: CATKAETQYF.

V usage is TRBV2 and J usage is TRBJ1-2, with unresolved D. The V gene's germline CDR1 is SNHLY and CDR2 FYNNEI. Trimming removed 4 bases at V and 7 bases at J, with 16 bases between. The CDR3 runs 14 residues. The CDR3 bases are TGTGCCAGCAGTGGCCCCGGACGGTCCAGTGGCTACACCTTC. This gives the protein CASSGPGRSSGYTF.

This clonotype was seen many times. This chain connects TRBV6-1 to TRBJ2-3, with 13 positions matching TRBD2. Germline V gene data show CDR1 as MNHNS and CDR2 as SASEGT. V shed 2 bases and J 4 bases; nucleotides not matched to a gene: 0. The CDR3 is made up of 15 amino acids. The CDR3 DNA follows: TGTGCCAGCAGTGAAACTAGCGGGGGGGCAGATACGCAGTATTTT. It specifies CASSETSGGADTQYF.

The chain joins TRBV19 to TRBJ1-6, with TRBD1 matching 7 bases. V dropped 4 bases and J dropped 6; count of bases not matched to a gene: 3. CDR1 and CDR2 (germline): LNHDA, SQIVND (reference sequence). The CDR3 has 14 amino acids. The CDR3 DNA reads TGTGCCAGTAGTACCGGGACAGCTAATTCACCCCTCCACTTT. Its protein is CASSTGTANSPLHF.